A selection of T cell receptor beta chains follows, all from one sample in a study of blood T cell repertoires in COVID-19. Clones were sequenced by immunoSEQ multiplex PCR, and TCRdb holds only the in-frame ones, with some missing. The table has some 150,000 clones, about four fifths seen once. Sequencing was performed on peripheral blood. The receptors stem from a human donor in a cohort sampled during active COVID-19. The CDR3 runs from the conserved cysteine through the conserved F or W. D genes are given only for firm matches. Size values are once, few and many counts, or a class for expanded clones, and some rows have none.

V	J	D	size	DNA	CDR3
TRBV5-1	TRBJ2-3	-	-	TGCGCCAGCAGCTTGGCCCCCCCAGCGGGTGGATCAGATACGCAGTATTTT	CASSLAPPAGGSDTQYF
TRBV5-1	TRBJ2-7	-	few	TGCGCCAGCAGCTTGGGGGCAGCCTACGAGCAGTACTTC	CASSLGAAYEQYF
TRBV5-1	TRBJ1-1	TRBD1	-	TGCGCCAGCAGCTCGGACAGGGCCTCGAACACTGAAGCTTTCTTT	CASSSDRASNTEAFF
TRBV11-3	TRBJ2-3	TRBD2	-	TGTGCCAGCAGCTTAGATGGGAGGGCGGCTCTTCCGCAGTATTTT	CASSLDGRAALPQYF
TRBV19	TRBJ2-6	-	-	TGTGCCAGTAGGGTTACAAGCGGGGGGGCCAACGTCCTGACTTTC	CASRVTSGGANVLTF
TRBV11-2	TRBJ1-2	TRBD1	once	TGTGCCAGCAGCTTAGAGACAGGGATCAGGAGTGGCTACACCTTC	CASSLETGIRSGYTF
TRBV7-9	TRBJ1-3	-	-	TGTGCCAGCAGCTTAGGGTCCCAGCGGGACACCATATATTTT	CASSLGSQRDTIYF
TRBV21-1	TRBJ1-4	-	-	TGTGCCAGCAGCTCGCACAGGGGAGAGGATGAAAAACTGTTTTTT	CASSSHRGEDEKLFF
TRBV9	TRBJ2-5	TRBD1	-	TGTGCCAGCAGCGTAGCCTCGGGCAGGGGGCAAGAGACCCAGTACTTC	CASSVASGRGQETQYF
TRBV5-1	TRBJ1-1	-	-	TGCGCCAGCAGCCCCCAGGGAGGGGGGTACACTGAAGCTTTCTTT	CASSPQGGGYTEAFF